This paragraph covers one T cell receptor beta chain sequence. Trimming stripped 1 base from V and 6 bases from J, with 16 bases between. The length of the CDR3 is 15 residues. The germline CDR1 and CDR2 sequences are LNHDA and SQIVND (reference sequence). TCRdb's table, derived via immunoSEQ multiplex PCR, lists solely in-frame clones and lacks some. The profile shows approximately 100,000 clones, around 90% of them singletons. This specimen comes from a study of identifying expanded T cells in peripheral blood. The rearrangement joins TRBV19 to TRBJ2-7; D is possibly TRBD2 (5 bases). The specimen sequenced was blood. This TCR was sampled from a person between 18 and 75 years old in good health. CDR3 loop: CASSIVSSGDGEQYF. CDR3 DNA: TGTGCCAGTAGTATAGTCTCTTCCGGGGATGGCGAGCAGTACTTC.